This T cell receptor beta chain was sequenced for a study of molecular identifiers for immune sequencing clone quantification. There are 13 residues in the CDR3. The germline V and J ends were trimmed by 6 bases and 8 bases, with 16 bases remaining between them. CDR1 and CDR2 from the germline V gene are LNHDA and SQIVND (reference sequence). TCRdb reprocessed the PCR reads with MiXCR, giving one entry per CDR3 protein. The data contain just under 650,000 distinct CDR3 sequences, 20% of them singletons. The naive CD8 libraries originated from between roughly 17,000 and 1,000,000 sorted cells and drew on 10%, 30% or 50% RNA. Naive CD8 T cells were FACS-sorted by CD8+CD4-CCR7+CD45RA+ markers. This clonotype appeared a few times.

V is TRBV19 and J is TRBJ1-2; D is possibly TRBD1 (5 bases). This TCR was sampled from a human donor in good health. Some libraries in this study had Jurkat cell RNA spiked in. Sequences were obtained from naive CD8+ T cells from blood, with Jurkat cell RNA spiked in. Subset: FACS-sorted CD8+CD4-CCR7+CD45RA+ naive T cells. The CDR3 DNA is TGTGCCAGTAGCCCGGAGGGGTTCGGGGGCTACACCTTC. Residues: CASSPEGFGGYTF.